This T cell receptor (beta chain) was identified in a study of molecular identifiers for immune sequencing clone quantification. Looked up from germline, CDR1 is SGHRS and CDR2 is YFSETQ. There are 16 residues in the CDR3. With 0 bases clipped from V and 4 bases from J, the junction kept 8 bases outside the gene matches. One entry per CDR3 protein results from TCRdb running MiXCR on the PCR reads. The sample yields around 480,000 distinct CDR3 sequences, 20% to 25% seen once. The chain joins TRBV5-1 to TRBJ2-3; TRBD1 agrees at 7 bases. Specimen: naive CD8+ T cells from blood, with Jurkat cell RNA spiked in. Subset: FACS-sorted CD8+CD4-CCR7+CD45RA+ naive T cells. The clonotype originates from a human donor in good health. Some libraries in this study had Jurkat cell RNA spiked in. CDR3 loop: CASSLGQGTSADTQYF. The DNA for the CDR3 is TGCGCCAGCAGCTTGGGACAGGGTACCTCGGCAGATACGCAGTATTTT.